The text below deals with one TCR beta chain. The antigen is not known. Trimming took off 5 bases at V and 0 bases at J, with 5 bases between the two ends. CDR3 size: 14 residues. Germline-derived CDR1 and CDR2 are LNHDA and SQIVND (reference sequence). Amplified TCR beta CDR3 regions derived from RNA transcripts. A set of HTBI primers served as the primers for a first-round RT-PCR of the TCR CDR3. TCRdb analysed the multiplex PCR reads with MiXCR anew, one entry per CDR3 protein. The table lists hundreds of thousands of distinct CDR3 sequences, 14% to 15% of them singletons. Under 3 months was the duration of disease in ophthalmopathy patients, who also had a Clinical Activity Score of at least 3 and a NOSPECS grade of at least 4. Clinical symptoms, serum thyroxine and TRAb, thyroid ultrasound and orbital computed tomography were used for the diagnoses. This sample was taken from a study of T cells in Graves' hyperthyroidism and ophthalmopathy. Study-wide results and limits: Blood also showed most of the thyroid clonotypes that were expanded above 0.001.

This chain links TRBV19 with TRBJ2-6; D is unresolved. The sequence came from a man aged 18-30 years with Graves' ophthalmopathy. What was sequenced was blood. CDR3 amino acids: CASSWSSGANVLTF. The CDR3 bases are TGTGCCAGTAGTTGGAGCTCTGGGGCCAACGTCCTGACTTTC.